These T cell receptor beta chains were read from a single sample in a study of blood T cell repertoires in COVID-19. The data were produced by immunoSEQ multiplex PCR, yet TCRdb's version contains in-frame clones alone and is incomplete. The sample contains 120,000 to 150,000 clones, roughly 84% of which appear only once. The sample was peripheral blood. Receptors originate from a man under 40 with COVID-19, enrolled during active disease. Each CDR3 is given with its conserved first and last residue. The D gene is left open where the match is weak. Clone size appears in some rows only: once, few, many, or a class for an expanded clone.

v_gene	abundance	len	j_gene	d_gene	CDR3aa	CDR3nt
TRBV7-9	-	15	TRBJ1-1	TRBD1	CASSFQQGAGTEAFF	TGTGCCAGCAGCTTCCAACAGGGGGCCGGCACTGAAGCTTTCTTT
TRBV4-1	-	13	TRBJ1-4	-	CASSQDPRGKLFF	TGCGCCAGCAGCCAAGACCCAAGGGGAAAACTGTTTTTT
TRBV20-1	-	11	TRBJ1-2	-	CSARNRDGYTF	TGCAGTGCTAGAAACAGGGATGGCTACACCTTC
TRBV6-6	-	16	TRBJ1-2	-	CASSNSDAEGYYGYTF	TGTGCCAGCAGTAACTCCGACGCCGAGGGTTACTATGGCTACACCTTC
TRBV19	-	17	TRBJ2-3	-	CASSWVGAYGRSDTQYF	TGTGCCAGTAGTTGGGTAGGGGCATACGGAAGGTCAGATACGCAGTATTTT
TRBV12-3/TRBV12-4	-	12	TRBJ1-5	-	CASTLPGGPQHF	TGTGCCAGCACCCTACCGGGGGGGCCCCAGCATTTT
TRBV28	few	14	TRBJ2-7	-	CASSPRQVFYEQYF	TGTGCCAGCAGTCCTAGACAGGTATTCTACGAGCAGTACTTC
TRBV4-1	-	17	TRBJ2-3	-	CASSSSIESRKADTQYF	TGCGCCAGCAGCTCTAGCATTGAAAGTCGGAAGGCAGATACGCAGTATTTT
TRBV2	-	17	TRBJ1-4	TRBD1	CASSEVGQGGTNEKLFF	TGTGCCAGCAGTGAAGTGGGACAGGGAGGAACTAATGAAAAACTGTTTTTT
TRBV3-1/TRBV3-2	-	14	TRBJ2-2	-	CASSPNGEAGELFF	TGTGCCAGCAGCCCCAACGGGGAGGCCGGGGAGCTGTTTTTT
TRBV6-5	-	14	TRBJ2-3	TRBD2	CASPSGGSLDTQYF	TGTGCCAGCCCCAGCGGGGGTTCGTTGGATACGCAGTATTTT
TRBV2	-	13	TRBJ2-7	TRBD2	CASSQRENYEQYF	TGTGCCAGCAGCCAGCGGGAGAACTACGAGCAGTACTTC
TRBV30	-	14	TRBJ1-1	-	CACRPDDLGPEAFF	TGTGCCTGCCGACCAGACGACCTAGGTCCTGAAGCTTTCTTT
TRBV6-1	once	16	TRBJ2-7	TRBD2	CASSEEAGRARYEQYF	TGTGCCAGCAGTGAAGAGGCCGGGAGGGCCCGTTACGAGCAGTACTTC
TRBV28	-	15	TRBJ1-1	TRBD1	CASTIGTGGKAEAFF	TGTGCCAGCACCATAGGGACAGGGGGCAAGGCTGAAGCTTTCTTT
TRBV2	once	15	TRBJ2-7	-	CASSGTGLGGDEQYF	TGTGCCAGCAGTGGGACGGGACTCGGCGGGGACGAGCAGTACTTC
TRBV4-1	once	18	TRBJ2-6	-	CASSTVFPRSAGANVLTF	TGCGCCAGCAGCACGGTTTTTCCCCGGTCGGCTGGGGCCAACGTCCTGACTTTC
TRBV10-2	-	14	TRBJ2-7	-	CASRGGPLGGEQYF	TGCGCCAGCAGGGGGGGGCCCCTGGGGGGCGAGCAGTACTTC